A selection of T cell receptor beta chains follows, all from one sample in a study of CD8 T cells in Susac syndrome. From the immunoSEQ multiplex PCR reads, TCRdb called clonotypes with MiXCR, one entry per CDR3 protein. Altogether roughly 80,000 distinct CDR3 sequences are present, around 94% being singletons, with the ten largest covering about 0.52%. Sequencing used CD8+ T cells from PBMCs. These receptors all come from a human donor with Susac syndrome. Both conserved end residues are part of each CDR3. Each record gives: D gene, clone size, J gene, V gene, CDR3 DNA, CDR3 protein. D genes are given only for firm matches. Clone size, where shown, is once, few, many, or a class for clones that have expanded.

TRBD1 | - | TRBJ2-7 | TRBV7-9 | TGTGCCAGCAGCCGCACTGTCACAGGGGGTGGGCAGTACTTC | CASSRTVTGGGQYF
TRBD2 | - | TRBJ2-7 | TRBV10-3 | TGTGCCATCAGTCAGAGGGGGGGGACTAGCGGCGAGCAGTACTTC | CAISQRGGTSGEQYF
- | - | TRBJ2-1 | TRBV18 | TGTGCCAGCTATCCTCCCCGACTGAATGAGCAGTTCTTC | CASYPPRLNEQFF
- | - | TRBJ1-1 | TRBV7-2 | TGTGCCAGCAGCTTAGTGGAGCACACTGAAGCTTTCTTT | CASSLVEHTEAFF
- | - | TRBJ2-7 | TRBV20-1 | TGCAGTGCTAGATTTCGGGGGTCCTCCTACGAGCAGTACTTC | CSARFRGSSYEQYF
- | - | TRBJ2-1 | TRBV20-1 | TGCAGTGCTAGAGATCGATTTGAGCAGTTCTTC | CSARDRFEQFF
- | - | TRBJ2-2 | TRBV6-5 | TGTGCCAGCATTTCTTGGTCCAAGAACACCGGGGAGCTGTTTTTT | CASISWSKNTGELFF
- | - | TRBJ1-5 | TRBV21-1 | TGTGCCAGCAGCAAAGATTATCCAAAAACAGGGAGACAGCCCCAGCATTTT | CASSKDYPKTGRQPQHF
TRBD1 | - | TRBJ2-2 | TRBV19 | TGTGCCAGTAGTTTCCGACAGGGGTCCGGGGAGCTGTTTTTT | CASSFRQGSGELFF
TRBD1 | - | TRBJ2-7 | TRBV27 | TGTGCCAGCAGTTTAGAGGCCGGGACAGCTTACGAGCAGTACTTC | CASSLEAGTAYEQYF
TRBD1 | - | TRBJ1-3 | TRBV29-1 | TGCAGCGTTGACGGGACAGGGGGAGGCTCTGGAAACACCATATATTTT | CSVDGTGGGSGNTIYF
TRBD2 | - | TRBJ2-7 | TRBV14 | TGTGCCAGCAGCCGTCGGGAGCGGGGGCCCTACGAGCAGTACTTC | CASSRRERGPYEQYF
- | - | TRBJ1-1 | TRBV12-5 | TGTGCTAGTGGCACCACACAGTTGGACACTGAAGCTTTCTTT | CASGTTQLDTEAFF
TRBD1 | once | TRBJ2-1 | TRBV5-1 | TGCGCCAGCAGCGACCGGACAGGGTTGAATGAGCAGTTCTTC | CASSDRTGLNEQFF